This section outlines one T cell receptor (beta chain) sequence together with its context. This CDR3 region has 15 residues. With V trimmed by 5 bases and J by 2 bases, 5 bases remained unmatched. The sample is drawn from a study of T-cell reconstitution after alpha-beta-depleted transplantation in children. During its preparation, the TCRbeta library received unique molecular identifiers. TCRdb analysed the PCR reads with MiXCR anew, one entry per CDR3 protein. The sample carries a few hundred thousand distinct CDR3 sequences, roughly an eighth recorded once. Here the sequenced sample was PBMCs from the stem cell graft donor, taken from the stem cell graft. The receptor comes from a human donor who donated a stem cell graft to a child with combined immunodeficiency. The chain links TRBV12-3 or TRBV12-4 to TRBJ2-1, with 8 bases identical to TRBD2. The CDR3 sequence: CASSEAGAAYNEQFF. In DNA form, the CDR3 reads TGTGCCAGCAGTGAAGCGGGAGCGGCCTACAATGAGCAGTTCTTC.